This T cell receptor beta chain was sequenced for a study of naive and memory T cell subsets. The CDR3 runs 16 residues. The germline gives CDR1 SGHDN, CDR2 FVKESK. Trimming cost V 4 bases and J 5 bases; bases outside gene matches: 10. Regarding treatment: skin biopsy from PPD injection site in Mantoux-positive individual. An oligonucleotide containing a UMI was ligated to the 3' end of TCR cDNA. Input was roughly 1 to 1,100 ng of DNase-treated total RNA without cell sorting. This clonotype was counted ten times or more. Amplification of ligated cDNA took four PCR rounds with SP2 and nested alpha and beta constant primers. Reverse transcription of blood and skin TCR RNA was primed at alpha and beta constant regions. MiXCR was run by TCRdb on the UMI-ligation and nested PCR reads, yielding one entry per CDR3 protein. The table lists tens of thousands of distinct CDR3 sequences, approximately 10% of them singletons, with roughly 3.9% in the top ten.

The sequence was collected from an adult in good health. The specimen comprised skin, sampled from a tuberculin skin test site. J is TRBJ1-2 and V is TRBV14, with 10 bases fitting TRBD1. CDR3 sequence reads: CASSPSDRGHVYGYTF. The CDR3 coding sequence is TGTGCCAGCAGCCCCTCTGACAGGGGGCATGTGTATGGCTACACCTTC. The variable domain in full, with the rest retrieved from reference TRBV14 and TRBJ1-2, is EAGVTQFPSHSVIEKGQTVTLRCDPISGHDNLYWYRRVMGKEIKFLLHFVKESKQDESGMPNNRFLAERTGGTYSTLKVQPAELEDSGVYFCASSPSDRGHVYGYTFGSGTRLTVV.